Following are 6 T cell receptor beta chains from one sample sequenced in a study of shared clonotypes between healthy human individuals. TCRdb's copy holds only in-frame clones and misses some; the assay was immunoSEQ multiplex PCR. Among a few hundred thousand clones, roughly 91% were seen once, and the ten largest hold roughly 15%. Sequencing was done on a sample of memory CD8+ T cells sorted from blood. Subset given: CD45RO+ cells pooled with CCR7-negative TemRA cells. These receptors all stem from a man younger than 30 in good health.

This clone occurred once. The chain uses TRBV21-1 and TRBJ1-4; TRBD1, the table's D call, lacks a check against the DNA. TRBV21-1 is a listed pseudogene. The CDR3 runs to 13 residues. The CDR3 DNA is TGTGCCAGCCTGGGACAGCTGAATGAAAAACTGTTTTTT. This codes for CASLGQLNEKLFF.

This clone was counted once. V gene TRBV29-1 combines with J gene TRBJ2-7; TRBD1 matches 7 bases. CDR1 and CDR2 (germline): SQVTM, ANQGSEA. This CDR3 region has 13 residues. V trimming: 0 bases; J trimming: 4 bases; junction bases outside the gene matches: 3. CDR3 sequence: CSVEEHRGYEQYF. The CDR3 DNA reads TGCAGCGTTGAAGAACACAGGGGTTACGAGCAGTACTTC.

The gene calls are TRBV6-1 and TRBJ2-7; D unclear. V was cut by 3 bases and J by 3 bases, with 3 bases left in between. Germline V gene data show CDR1 as MNHNS and CDR2 as SASEGT. The CDR3 is made up of 11 amino acids. This CDR3 is CASSDGYEQYF. DNA for the CDR3: TGTGCCAGCAGTGACGGCTACGAGCAGTACTTC.

This clone showed up just a few times. The chain links TRBV7-9 to TRBJ2-3; D tentatively reads TRBD1 or TRBD2 (5 bases each). Germline V CDR1 and CDR2: SEHNR, FQNEAQ (reference sequence). V lost 8 bases to trimming and J lost 6 bases, with 12 bases between them. There are 12 residues in the CDR3. CDR3 sequence (DNA): TGTGCCAGCGAGGGGCTTAAGGATACGCAGTATTTT. Translating gives CASEGLKDTQYF.

J is TRBJ2-2 and V is TRBV7-9; D ambiguous. Germline CDR1 is SEHNR and CDR2 is FQNEAQ (reference sequence). This CDR3 region has 13 residues. Trimming left V 5 bases short and J 0 bases short, with 4 bases between. The CDR3 sequence: CASSHTNTGELFF. Written as DNA, the CDR3 is TGTGCCAGCAGCCACACGAACACCGGGGAGCTGTTTTTT.

This sequence joins TRBV9 and TRBJ2-2, with 8 bases lining up with TRBD2. This CDR3 is built from 18 residues. The V segment lost 0 bases and the J segment 0 bases; nucleotides outside the gene matches: 7. Germline CDR1 reads SGDLS; CDR2 reads YYNGEE. The CDR3 DNA reads TGTGCCAGCAGCGTAGGTAGCGGGACTGTGGCGAACACCGGGGAGCTGTTTTTT. Translation: CASSVGSGTVANTGELFF.